One and the same sample provided the 9 T cell receptor beta chains below, sequenced in a study of T cells expressing NK-cell markers. TCRdb re-called the 5' RACE reads, yielding one record per CDR3 amino acid sequence without DNA. This repertoire includes over 150,000 distinct CDR3 sequences. Sequencing used blood T cells: a sorted CD56 or NKG2C T cell subset, CD4+ or CD8+ T cells, or bulk PBMC T cells (not recorded which). These receptors came from a woman in her fifties or sixties in good health.

The J gene is TRBJ1-5, the V gene TRBV10-3; the TCRdb D gene call, TRBD1, has no DNA to confirm it. Germline loops: CDR1 ENHRY, CDR2 SYGVKD. The CDR3 extends over 16 amino acids. CDR3: CAISEMRTGGDQPQHF.

The rearrangement joins TRBV30 to TRBJ1-1. This CDR3 is 14 amino acids long. Germline V lookup: CDR1 GTSNPN, CDR2 SVGIG (reference sequence). CDR3: CAWSRPSENTEAFF.

The V gene is TRBV5-6, the J gene TRBJ2-3. Germline lookup yields CDR1 SGHDT and CDR2 YYEEEE. This CDR3 region has 12 residues. The CDR3 reads CASSVETDTQYF.

The V call is TRBV6-2 or TRBV6-3, the J call TRBJ2-1; TCRdb reports TRBD2, a call that lacks DNA to check it against. Germline V gene data show CDR1 as MNHEY and CDR2 as SVGEGT. The CDR3 runs 16 residues. CDR3 sequence reads: CASSYWLAGSYNEQFF.

This rearrangement joins TRBV15 to TRBJ2-2; TCRdb's assignment of TRBD2 cannot be checked, as there is no DNA. The germline CDR1 and CDR2 sequences are LNHNV and YYDKDF (reference sequence). This CDR3 spans 17 amino acids. This CDR3 is CATSNNWGREDTGELFF.

The chain carries TRBV11-3 and TRBJ2-1; no DNA is available, so the TRBD2 call from TCRdb remains unchecked. This CDR3 has 15 amino acids. Germline CDR1 reads SGHNT; CDR2 reads YENEEA. The chain's CDR3 is CASSPAGVTYNEQFF.

The chain combines TRBV27 with TRBJ2-1; TCRdb indicates TRBD1, and absent DNA this call remains unverified. CDR1 MNHEY and CDR2 SMNVEV come from the germline V gene (reference sequence). The CDR3 extends over 14 amino acids. The CDR3 is CASSFVGGTNEQFF.

The chain combines TRBV11-2 with TRBJ2-1; TCRdb designates TRBD2, a call that cannot be tested without DNA. CDR3 length equals 16 residues. The V gene's germline CDR1 is SGHAT and CDR2 FQNNGV. CDR3 sequence reads: CASSSTGTSFWNEQFF.

The gene calls are TRBV28 and TRBJ2-2; there is no DNA to check the TCRdb D call of TRBD1. Germline V lookup: CDR1 MDHEN, CDR2 SYDVKM. The CDR3 consists of 15 residues. Here the CDR3 reads CASGWQGSPTGELFF.